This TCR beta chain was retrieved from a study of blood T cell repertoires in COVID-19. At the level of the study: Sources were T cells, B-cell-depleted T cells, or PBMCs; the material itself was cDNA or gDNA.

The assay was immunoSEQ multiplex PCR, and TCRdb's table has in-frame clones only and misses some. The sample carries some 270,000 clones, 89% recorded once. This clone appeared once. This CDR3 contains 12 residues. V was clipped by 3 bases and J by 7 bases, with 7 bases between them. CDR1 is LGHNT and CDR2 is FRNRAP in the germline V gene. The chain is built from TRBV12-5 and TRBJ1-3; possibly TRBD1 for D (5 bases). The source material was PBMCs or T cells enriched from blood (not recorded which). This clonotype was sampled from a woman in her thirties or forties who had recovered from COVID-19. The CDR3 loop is CASGLRGNTIYF. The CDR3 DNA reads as TGTGCTAGTGGTTTAAGGGGTAACACCATATATTTT.